This T cell receptor (beta chain) was profiled in a study of T cell therapy after organ transplantation. The CDR3 has 15 residues. Germline V lookup: CDR1 SGHDT, CDR2 YYEEEE. The ends were cut back, 4 bases at V and 13 bases at J, with 21 bases in the middle. Libraries were prepared by immunoSEQ multiplex PCR; TCRdb keeps only in-frame clonotypes and omits some of them. Found here are 3,000 to 3,500 clones, 55% to 70% of them singletons; the top ten hold more than 30%. Whole-study findings and limits: Low CD8+ T cell yield possibly reduced coverage, hiding nonresponder expansions.

Of note for this clone: Antigen specificity is unknown.

Time point reported: 4-8 weeks after completion of therapy. Patients were solid-organ transplant recipients with drug-resistant or recurrent cytomegalovirus. The source is a human patient who had received a solid organ transplant and had CMV disease. Some T cells may have originated in the graft donor. Sequenced here: CD8+ T cells from blood, sampled after autologous CMV-specific T cell therapy. The chain carries TRBV5-6 and TRBJ1-6; TRBD1 might be the D (5 bases). DNA of the CDR3: TGTGCCAGCAGCCCCCCGGGGCTCCGGACGGGGCCCCTCCACTTT. Encoded protein: CASSPPGLRTGPLHF.